Following are 18 T cell receptor beta chains from one sample sequenced in a study of regulatory T cells in long-lasting Graves disease. Stated time point: persistent/refractory GD, antithyroid drugs over 5 years with positive TRAb. After RNA was extracted from PBMCs, the TCR library was made from it. Arm-PCR of CDR3 regions and iRepertoire HTBI primers were the basis on which TCR beta libraries were built. MiXCR was run by TCRdb on the multiplex PCR reads, yielding one entry per CDR3 protein. The repertoire holds 400,000 to 500,000 distinct CDR3 sequences, about 22% seen once, with about 6.6% in the top ten. The sample was peripheral blood mononuclear cells (PBMCs), taken when the disease was refractory, from a patient treated with antithyroid drugs. These receptors came from a female donor with Graves disease.

The rearrangement uses TRBV7-6 and TRBJ1-4, with 9 positions matching TRBD1. Trimming cost V 4 bases and J 4 bases; bases outside gene matches: 7. Germline CDR1 and CDR2: SGHVS and FNYEAQ. The CDR3 loop spans 16 amino acids. The CDR3 loop reads CASSYRDRAFNEKLFF. The CDR3 nucleotides read TGTGCCAGCAGCTACCGGGACAGGGCTTTTAATGAAAAACTGTTTTTT.

This clonotype was detected a few times. This chain links TRBV27 with TRBJ2-7; D gene uncertain. V lost 4 bases, J lost 0 bases, and 13 bases lay in between. The germline V gene has CDR1 MNHEY and CDR2 SMNVEV (reference sequence). This CDR3 is built from 15 residues. CDR3 sequence (DNA): TGTGCCAGCAGTTCCCCCGCGGACGGCTCCTACGAGCAGTACTTC. Translated: CASSSPADGSYEQYF.

Many counts were recorded for this clonotype. The CDR3 DNA reads TGTGCCAGCAGTTACCAGGGTTTTTATGGCTACACCTTC. As protein: CASSYQGFYGYTF. The V gene is TRBV6-5, the J gene TRBJ1-2; perhaps TRBD1 as D (5 bases). V lost 2 bases and J lost 5, with 9 bases in between. Germline V gene data show CDR1 as MNHEY and CDR2 as SVGAGI. The CDR3 has 13 residues.

This clonotype appeared many times. The V and J genes are TRBV28 and TRBJ2-5, with D tentatively TRBD2 (6 bases). Trimming stripped 2 bases from V and 5 bases from J, with 12 bases between. Per germline, CDR1 MDHEN and CDR2 SYDVKM. The CDR3 spans 14 residues. The chain's CDR3 is CASSLVGRRETQYF. The DNA of the CDR3 is TGTGCCAGCAGTTTAGTAGGGAGGCGCGAGACCCAGTACTTC.

A note on this clonotype: This may be a read error: a much more frequent sequence differs by one nucleotide. The genes are TRBV7-9 and TRBJ2-7, with D uncertain. Germline V CDR1 and CDR2: SEHNR, FQNEAQ (reference sequence). CDR3 length equals 14 residues. CDR3 region: CASSPPQSSHEQYF. In nucleotides, the CDR3 is TGTGCCAGCAGCCCCCCCCAGAGCTCCCACGAGCAGTACTTC.

The chain carries TRBV9 and TRBJ2-7; D gene unclear. This CDR3 has 13 amino acids. The germline V gene encodes CDR1 SGDLS and CDR2 YYNGEE. Trimming shortened V by 3 bases and J by 6 bases, and 13 bases separated the two germline ends. The CDR3 spells CASSGAWVGEQYF. DNA of the CDR3: TGTGCCAGCAGCGGAGCATGGGTGGGCGAGCAGTACTTC.

Many counts were recorded for this clonotype. The chain uses TRBV20-1 and TRBJ1-1; TRBD1 matches at 7 bases. The CDR3 has 13 residues. The V and J ends lost 3 bases and 8 bases, in that order; junction bases with no gene match: 9. Germline V gene data show CDR1 as DFQATT and CDR2 as SNEGSKA (reference sequence). The CDR3 nucleotides are TGCAGTGCTAGCCTGACAGGGCTTGGAGAAGCTTTCTTT. This sequence encodes CSASLTGLGEAFF.

The chain employs TRBV7-2 and TRBJ2-2, with D tentatively TRBD1 (6 bases). The CDR3 covers 15 residues. CDR1 and CDR2 (germline): SGHTA, FQGNSA. V lost 5 bases, J lost 6 bases, and 16 bases lay in between. The CDR3 DNA is TGTGCCAGCAGCAACGCAAGGGGGAGCGCCGGGGAGCTGTTTTTT. Its translation is CASSNARGSAGELFF.

This clonotype was observed a few times. The chain has TRBV29-1 and TRBJ2-5; 11 bases agree with TRBD1. CDR3 size: 15 residues. Germline V gives CDR1 SQVTM, CDR2 ANQGSEA. V was pared by 2 bases and J by 7 bases, with 9 bases of the junction left unmatched. The CDR3 DNA reads as TGCAGCGTTGAATTGCGGGGGACAGGGGGAGGGACCCAGTACTTC. Encoded protein: CSVELRGTGGGTQYF.

The chain recombines TRBV7-9 with TRBJ1-4; TRBD1 matches at 7 bases. Germline-derived CDR1 and CDR2 are SEHNR and FQNEAQ (reference sequence). The CDR3 is 15 amino acids. V lost 4 bases and J lost 5; bases outside the gene matches: 7. CDR3 amino acids: CASSSQGGENEKLFF. The CDR3 DNA is TGTGCCAGCAGCTCCCAGGGGGGTGAGAATGAAAAACTGTTTTTT.

The J gene is TRBJ2-2, the V gene TRBV2, with unresolved D. The CDR3 contains 13 residues. V gave up 6 bases and J gave up 7 bases, with 12 bases separating them. Germline lookup yields CDR1 SNHLY and CDR2 FYNNEI. The CDR3 sequence: CASSALPSGELFF. CDR3 in DNA: TGTGCCAGCAGCGCCCTCCCCAGCGGGGAGCTGTTTTTT. Full variable domain (outside the CDR3, taken from reference TRBV2 and TRBJ2-2): EPEVTQTPSHQVTQMGQEVILRCVPISNHLYFYWYRQILGQKVEFLVSFYNNEISEKSEIFDDQFSVERPDGSNFTLKIRSTKLEDSAMYFCASSALPSGELFFGEGSRLTVL.

This clonotype occurred many times. The V gene is TRBV28, the J gene TRBJ2-7, with D uncertain. V lost 2 bases and J lost 2, with 7 bases in between. The CDR3 has 13 amino acids. Germline CDR1 reads MDHEN; CDR2 reads SYDVKM. The CDR3 bases are TGTGCCAGCAGTTTAAACCTAGCCTACGAGCAGTACTTC. Its protein is CASSLNLAYEQYF.

This clonotype has ten or more counts. This chain's CDR3 is CASSYPKYGHPREQYF. CDR3 DNA sequence: TGTGCCAGCAGTTACCCGAAGTATGGACACCCTCGCGAGCAGTACTTC. This chain connects TRBV6-2 or TRBV6-3 to TRBJ2-7; possible D gene TRBD1, 5 bases. V dropped 2 bases and J dropped 6 bases, with 20 bases sitting between them. There are 16 residues in the CDR3. Per the germline V gene, CDR1 is MNHEY and CDR2 is SVGEGT.

This clonotype was seen a handful of times. The rearrangement uses TRBV24-1 and TRBJ2-7; D is ambiguous. CDR3 size: 13 residues. Per germline, CDR1 KGHDR and CDR2 SFDVKD. The V gene lost 2 bases and the J gene lost 3 bases, with 7 bases spanning the gap. CDR3 sequence: CATSDSGLYEQYF. The CDR3 region has the DNA TGTGCCACCAGTGATTCCGGCCTCTACGAGCAGTACTTC.

Many counts were recorded for this clonotype. The chain recombines TRBV6-1 with TRBJ2-7; 8 bases align to TRBD1. Germline V lookup: CDR1 MNHNS, CDR2 SASEGT. This CDR3 is built from 16 residues. The trim removed 7 bases at V and 0 bases at J, leaving 11 bases unmatched. The CDR3 loop is CASMVGDRFSSYEQYF. Here the CDR3 DNA reads TGTGCCAGCATGGTGGGGGACAGGTTTTCCTCCTACGAGCAGTACTTC.

This clonotype was seen repeatedly, ten times or more. The chain employs TRBV24-1 and TRBJ2-5; TRBD1 agrees at 12 bases. The junction had 9 bases not matched to a gene; V was cut back by 9 bases and J by 5 bases. The CDR3 length is 15 residues. Germline V lookup: CDR1 KGHDR, CDR2 SFDVKD. CDR3 in amino acids: CATAPGQGAMETQYF. As DNA, the CDR3 is TGTGCCACCGCCCCGGGACAGGGGGCAATGGAGACCCAGTACTTC.

This clonotype has ten or more counts. V is TRBV27 and J is TRBJ2-2; D unresolved. The CDR3 is made up of 14 amino acids. The germline V gene encodes CDR1 MNHEY and CDR2 SMNVEV (reference sequence). Trimming cost V 6 bases and J 3 bases, with 11 bases left between them. CDR3 DNA sequence: TGTGCCAGCAGCTCGGACGGCTACACCGGGGAGCTGTTTTTT. This translates into CASSSDGYTGELFF.

Ten or more counts support this clonotype. J is TRBJ1-5 and V is TRBV28, with unresolved D. Deletions cut 10 bases from V and 0 bases from J, with 16 bases between. The CDR3 consists of 15 residues. From germline, CDR1 is MDHEN and CDR2 SYDVKM. CDR3 sequence (DNA): TGTGCCATCCGACTCGGGCTTTATAGCAATCAGCCCCAGCATTTT. Amino acids: CAIRLGLYSNQPQHF.